What follows are 9 T cell receptor beta chains derived from one specimen sequenced in a study of cytomegalovirus exposure and HLA in healthy donors. 13 Jbeta primers and 60 Vbeta primers were used for the PCR. Method: immunoSEQ multiplex PCR; TCRdb's copy keeps in-frame clones and lacks some. Of roughly 100,000 clones in the sample, roughly 80% were seen once. The sequenced material came from PBMCs. These receptors were taken from a man aged 35-49 years in good health and CMV-seronegative.

The rearrangement uses TRBV5-4 and TRBJ2-5; 11 bases align to TRBD2. This CDR3 is 19 amino acids long. J was trimmed by 0 bases and V by 5 bases; bases with no gene match: 15. Germline CDR1 SGHNT, CDR2 YYREEE (reference sequence). The CDR3 DNA follows: TGTGCCAGCAGACTAAAGCCTAGCGGGGGGCAGCCTTACCAAGAGACCCAGTACTTC. Translating it yields CASRLKPSGGQPYQETQYF.

The chain has TRBV4-2 and TRBJ2-1; TRBD2 matches at 11 bases. V shed 0 bases and J 4 bases; nucleotides not matched to a gene: 5. In germline, CDR1 is LGHNA, CDR2 YNFKEQ. This CDR3 contains 17 residues. The CDR3 is CASSQDPASGGYNEQFF. In DNA form, the CDR3 reads TGTGCCAGCAGCCAAGATCCAGCTAGCGGGGGGTACAATGAGCAGTTCTTC.

The chain employs TRBV28 and TRBJ1-2; tentative D call: TRBD1 (5 bases). V lost 4 bases and J 3 bases, leaving 6 bases between the germline ends. This CDR3 has 12 residues. Per germline, CDR1 MDHEN and CDR2 SYDVKM. The CDR3 bases are TGTGCCAGCAGTTCAGGGTACTATGGCTACACCTTC. Amino acids: CASSSGYYGYTF.

Concerning this clone: A junction boundary mismatches the germline segment, possibly from a read error. The J gene is TRBJ2-7, the V gene TRBV7-9; D is possibly TRBD1 (6 bases). Germline V gene lookup returns CDR1 SEHNR and CDR2 FQNEAQ (reference sequence). The CDR3 spans 15 residues. CDR3 bases: TGTTCCAGCAGCTTGCCGCCGGACAGCTCCTACGAGCAGTACTTC. It translates to CSSSLPPDSSYEQYF.

The J gene is TRBJ2-5, the V gene TRBV18, with D possibly TRBD1 on 5 matching bases. This CDR3 is 14 amino acids long. The germline V and J ends were trimmed by 0 bases and 7 bases, with 12 bases remaining between them. CDR1 is KGHSH, CDR2 LQKENI, per germline. CDR3: CASSPPTDSATQYF. The CDR3 bases are TGTGCCAGCTCACCACCGACCGACAGCGCGACCCAGTACTTC. Variable domain in full (rest from reference TRBV18 and TRBJ2-5): NAGVMQNPRHLVRRRGQEARLRCSPMKGHSHVYWYRQLPEEGLKFMVYLQKENIIDESGMPKERFSAEFPKEGPSILRIQQVVRGDSAAYFCASSPPTDSATQYFGPGTRLLVL.

The V call is TRBV7-2, the J call TRBJ2-7; the D is unclear. The CDR3 has 14 amino acids. Trimming stripped 5 bases from V and 1 base from J, with 12 bases between. Germline CDR1 reads SGHTA; CDR2 reads FQGNSA. The CDR3 loop is CASSTDTRSYEQYF. CDR3 coding DNA: TGTGCCAGCAGCACCGACACCCGATCCTACGAGCAGTACTTC. Filled out from reference TRBV7-2 and TRBJ2-7, the complete variable domain reads GAGVSQSPSNKVTEKGKDVELRCDPISGHTALYWYRQSLGQGLEFLIYFQGNSAPDKSGLPSDRFSAERTGGSVSTLTIQRTQQEDSAVYLCASSTDTRSYEQYFGPGTRLTVT.

The chain employs TRBV6-1 and TRBJ1-1; 11 positions agree with TRBD1. There are 16 residues in the CDR3. The J segment lost 5 bases and the V segment lost 4 bases, leaving 9 bases of the junction unmatched. Looked up from germline, CDR1 is MNHNS and CDR2 is SASEGT. CDR3 in amino acids: CASSVGQGDMRTEAFF. CDR3 sequence (DNA): TGTGCCAGCAGTGTGGGACAGGGGGATATGAGAACTGAAGCTTTCTTT.

The V gene is TRBV7-9, the J gene TRBJ2-1; TRBD2 matches 8 bases. This CDR3 contains 14 residues. Trimming removed 5 bases from V and 14 bases from J; junction bases left unmatched: 14. CDR1 SEHNR and CDR2 FQNEAQ come from the germline V gene (reference sequence). Here the CDR3 DNA reads TGTGCCAGCAGCATCGGGAGGGGGGGACCGGGGGAGTTCTTC. Translated: CASSIGRGGPGEFF.

The chain uses TRBV27 and TRBJ1-1; 9 bases map to TRBD1. J lost 10 bases, V lost 4 bases, and 4 bases had no gene match. Germline V gene sequence: CDR1 MNHEY, CDR2 SMNVEV (reference sequence). CDR3 length: 12 residues. The CDR3 region is CASSWGTGRAFF. The CDR3 DNA follows: TGTGCCAGCAGTTGGGGGACAGGGCGAGCTTTCTTT.